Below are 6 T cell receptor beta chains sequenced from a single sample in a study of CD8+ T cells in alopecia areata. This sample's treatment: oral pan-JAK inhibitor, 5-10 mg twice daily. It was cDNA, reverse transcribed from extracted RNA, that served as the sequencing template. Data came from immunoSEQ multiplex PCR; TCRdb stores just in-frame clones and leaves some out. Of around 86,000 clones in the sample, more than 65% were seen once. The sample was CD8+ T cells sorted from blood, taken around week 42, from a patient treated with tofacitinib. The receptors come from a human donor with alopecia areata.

CDR3 region: CASRQRKGQAYGYTF. In nucleotides, the CDR3 is TGTGCCAGCAGGCAAAGGAAGGGACAGGCCTATGGCTACACCTTC. The chain employs TRBV7-2 and TRBJ1-2, with 8 bases lining up with TRBD1. The CDR3 spans 15 residues. Per the germline V gene, CDR1 is SGHTA and CDR2 is FQGNSA. Germline trimming cut 6 bases from V and 4 bases from J; bases unmatched to any gene: 10.

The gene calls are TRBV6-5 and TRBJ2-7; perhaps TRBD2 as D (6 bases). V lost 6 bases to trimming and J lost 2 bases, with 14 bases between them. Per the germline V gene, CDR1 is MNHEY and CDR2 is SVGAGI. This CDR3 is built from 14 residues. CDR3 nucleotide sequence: TGTGCCAGCAGCAACGGACGGAGGGCCTACGAGCAGTACTTC. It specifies CASSNGRRAYEQYF.

DNA of the CDR3: TGCGCCAGCAGCTTCCTGGACTTCCAAGAGACCCAGTACTTC. Translation: CASSFLDFQETQYF. V and J are TRBV5-1 and TRBJ2-5; D perhaps matches TRBD2 (5 bases). The CDR3 loop spans 14 amino acids. Looked up from germline, CDR1 is SGHRS and CDR2 is YFSETQ. V lost 2 bases, J lost 1 base, and 9 bases lay in between.

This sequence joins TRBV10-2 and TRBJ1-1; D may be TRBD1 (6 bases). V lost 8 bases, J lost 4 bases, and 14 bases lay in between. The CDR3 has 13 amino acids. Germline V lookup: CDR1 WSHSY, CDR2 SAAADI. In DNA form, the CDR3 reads TGCGCCAGCTGCGGAGGGGGTTTCACTGAAGCTTTCTTT. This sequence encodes CASCGGGFTEAFF.

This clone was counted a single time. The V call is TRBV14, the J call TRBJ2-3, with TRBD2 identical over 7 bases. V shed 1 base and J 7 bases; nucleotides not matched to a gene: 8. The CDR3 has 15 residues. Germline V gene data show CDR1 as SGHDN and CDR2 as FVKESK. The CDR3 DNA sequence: TGTGCCAGCAGCCAAGGTGGCGGGGGTATCAATACGCAGTATTTT. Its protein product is CASSQGGGGINTQYF.

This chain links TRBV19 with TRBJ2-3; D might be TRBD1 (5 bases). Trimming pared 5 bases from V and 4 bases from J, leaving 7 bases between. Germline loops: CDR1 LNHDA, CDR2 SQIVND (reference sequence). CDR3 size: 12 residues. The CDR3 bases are TGTGCCAGTAGTCAGGGTGCAGATACGCAGTATTTT. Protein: CASSQGADTQYF. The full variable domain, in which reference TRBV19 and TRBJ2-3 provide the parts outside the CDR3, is DGGITQSPKYLFRKEGQNVTLSCEQNLNHDAMYWYRQDPGQGLRLIYYSQIVNDFQKGDIAEGYSVSREKKESFPLTVTSAQKNPTAFYLCASSQGADTQYFGPGTRLTVL.